These 7 T cell receptor beta chains were all obtained from the same sample, sequenced in a study of metastatic and nonmetastatic thyroid tumors. Patients were all untreated before their thyroid surgery. TCRdb re-called the PCR reads through MiXCR. The sample holds approximately 32,000 clones; roughly 22% are singletons and the top ten take less than 4%. The sample comprised tumor tissue. The receptors were gathered from a male donor with papillary thyroid cancer or a benign thyroid nodule (not recorded which). Some clones in this sample may be carry-over from other donors' samples.

This clone was counted many times. The CDR3 reads CASKTGNTGELFF. CDR3 nucleotide sequence: TGTGCCAGTAAGACAGGGAACACCGGGGAGCTGTTTTTT. The V gene is TRBV19, the J gene TRBJ2-2; possibly TRBD1 for D (6 bases). There are 13 residues in the CDR3. V was trimmed by 7 bases and J by 1 base, leaving 7 bases between them. The germline gives CDR1 LNHDA, CDR2 SQIVND (reference sequence).

This clone was counted at least ten times. The chain joins TRBV15 to TRBJ2-1; 9 bases match TRBD2. Germline loops: CDR1 LNHNV, CDR2 YYDKDF (reference sequence). Unmatched junction bases numbered 10, after V lost 3 bases and J lost 7 bases. CDR3 length: 16 residues. The CDR3 nucleotides read TGTGCCACCAGCAGTGGGACCGGGACTAGCATAAATGAGCAGTTCTTC. Translation gives CATSSGTGTSINEQFF. Variable domain in full (rest from reference TRBV15 and TRBJ2-1): DAMVIQNPRYQVTQFGKPVTLSCSQTLNHNVMYWYQQKSSQAPKLLFHYYDKDFNNEADTPDNFQSRRPNTSFCFLDIRSPGLGDTAMYLCATSSGTGTSINEQFFGPGTRLTVL.

This clone qualifies as medium-sized (0.01 to 0.1%). The chain carries TRBV19 and TRBJ1-2; 7 bases are a match to TRBD1. The junction had 6 bases not matched to a gene; V was cut back by 3 bases and J by 5 bases. This CDR3 region has 14 residues. In germline, CDR1 is LNHDA, CDR2 SQIVND (reference sequence). The CDR3 region is CASSMNRGSYGYTF. CDR3 bases: TGTGCCAGTAGTATGAACAGGGGATCGTATGGCTACACCTTC.

The chain employs TRBV20-1 and TRBJ2-7, with 7 bases lining up with TRBD2. This CDR3 has 15 residues. Per the germline V gene, CDR1 is DFQATT and CDR2 is SNEGSKA (reference sequence). Losses at the gene ends were 1 base for V and 0 bases for J; bases not matched to a gene: 6. This CDR3 reads CSARGGGTSSYEQYF. The CDR3 DNA reads as TGCAGTGCTAGAGGGGGAGGGACCAGCTCCTACGAGCAGTACTTC.

This clone was picked up a small number of times. The CDR3 loop reads CASSGDYRPLHF. The CDR3 DNA reads as TGTGCCAGCAGTGGAGACTATAGGCCCCTCCACTTT. This chain joins TRBV6-1 and TRBJ1-6; D not certain. CDR3 length: 12 residues. V lost 4 bases to trimming and J lost 13 bases, with 11 bases between them. Per germline, CDR1 MNHNS and CDR2 SASEGT.

This clone was recorded once. V gene TRBV5-1 combines with J gene TRBJ1-2; TRBD1 might be the D (6 bases). The germline V gene has CDR1 SGHRS and CDR2 YFSETQ. Trimming left V 2 bases short and J 4 bases short, with 12 bases between. CDR3 length equals 14 residues. The CDR3, as DNA: TGCGCCAGCAGCTTCTTACAAGGGGGCTATGGCTACACCTTC. Translation gives CASSFLQGGYGYTF.

This clone came up a few times. It may be a read error: a sequence one base away is much more abundant. Other DNA sequences in the sample encode the same CDR3. The chain links TRBV6-2 or TRBV6-3 to TRBJ2-3; 10 positions match TRBD1. Germline V gives CDR1 MNHEY, CDR2 SVGEGT. The CDR3 extends over 13 amino acids. CDR3 nucleotides: TGTGCCAGCAACGACAGGGGGCTGGATACGCAGTACTTT. It yields the protein CASNDRGLDTQYF.